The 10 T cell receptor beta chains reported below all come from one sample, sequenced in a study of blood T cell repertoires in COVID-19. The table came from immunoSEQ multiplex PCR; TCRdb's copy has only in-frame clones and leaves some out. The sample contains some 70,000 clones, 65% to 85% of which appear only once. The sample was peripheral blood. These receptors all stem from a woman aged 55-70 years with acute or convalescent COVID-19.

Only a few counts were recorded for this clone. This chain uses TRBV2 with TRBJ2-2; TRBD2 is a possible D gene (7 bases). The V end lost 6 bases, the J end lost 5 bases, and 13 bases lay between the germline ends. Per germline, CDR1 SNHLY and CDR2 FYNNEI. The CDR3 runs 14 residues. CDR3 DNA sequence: TGTGCCAGCAGGAGGGGGGGCCTAACCGGGGAGCTGTTTTTT. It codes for CASRRGGLTGELFF. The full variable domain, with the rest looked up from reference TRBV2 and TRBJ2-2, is EPEVTQTPSHQVTQMGQEVILRCVPISNHLYFYWYRQILGQKVEFLVSFYNNEISEKSEIFDDQFSVERPDGSNFTLKIRSTKLEDSAMYFCASRRGGLTGELFFGEGSRLTVL.

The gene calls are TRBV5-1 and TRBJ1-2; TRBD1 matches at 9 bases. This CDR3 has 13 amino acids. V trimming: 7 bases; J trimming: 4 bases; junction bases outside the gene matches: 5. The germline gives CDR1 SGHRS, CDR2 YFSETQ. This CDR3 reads CASGTGISYGYTF. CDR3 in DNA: TGCGCCAGCGGGACAGGGATTAGCTATGGCTACACCTTC.

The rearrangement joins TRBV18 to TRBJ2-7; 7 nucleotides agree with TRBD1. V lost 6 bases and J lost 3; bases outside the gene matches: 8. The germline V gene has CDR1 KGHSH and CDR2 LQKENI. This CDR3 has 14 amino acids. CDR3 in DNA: TGTGCCAGCTCGTCCCGACAGGGAAACTACGAGCAGTACTTC. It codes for CASSSRQGNYEQYF.

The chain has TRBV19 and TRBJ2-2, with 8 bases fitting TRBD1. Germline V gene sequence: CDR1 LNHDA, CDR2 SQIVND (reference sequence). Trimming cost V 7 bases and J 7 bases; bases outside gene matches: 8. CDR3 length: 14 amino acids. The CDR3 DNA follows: TGTGCCAGTACCAAAGACAGGGGTGGCGGGGAGCTGTTTTTT. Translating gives CASTKDRGGGELFF.

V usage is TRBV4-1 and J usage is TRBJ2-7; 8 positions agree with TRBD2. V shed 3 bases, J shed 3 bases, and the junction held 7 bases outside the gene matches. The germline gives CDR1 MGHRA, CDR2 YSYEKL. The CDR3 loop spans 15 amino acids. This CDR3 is CASSQGTRGGYEQYF. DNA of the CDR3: TGCGCCAGCAGCCAGGGGACTAGGGGAGGCTACGAGCAGTACTTC.

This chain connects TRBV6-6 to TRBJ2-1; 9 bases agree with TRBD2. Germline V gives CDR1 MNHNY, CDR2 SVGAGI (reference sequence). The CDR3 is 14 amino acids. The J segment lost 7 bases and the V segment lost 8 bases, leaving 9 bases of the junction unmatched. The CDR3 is CASLWREGLNEQFF. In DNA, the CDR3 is TGTGCCAGCCTTTGGCGGGAGGGCCTGAATGAGCAGTTCTTC.

CDR3 region: CASSFRASSGANVLTF. CDR3 sequence (DNA): TGCGCCAGCAGCTTCAGGGCTAGCTCTGGGGCCAACGTCCTGACTTTC. The V and J genes are TRBV5-1 and TRBJ2-6; weak D call: TRBD1 (5 bases). Germline CDR1 reads SGHRS; CDR2 reads YFSETQ. V lost 2 bases and J lost 0, with 9 bases in between. This CDR3 has 16 residues.

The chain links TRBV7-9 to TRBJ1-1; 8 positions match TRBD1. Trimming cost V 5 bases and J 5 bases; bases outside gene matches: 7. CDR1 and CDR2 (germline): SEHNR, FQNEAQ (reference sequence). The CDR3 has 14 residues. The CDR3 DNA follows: TGTGCCAGCAGCCGACAGGGGCCTTTTACTGAAGCTTTCTTT. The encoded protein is CASSRQGPFTEAFF.

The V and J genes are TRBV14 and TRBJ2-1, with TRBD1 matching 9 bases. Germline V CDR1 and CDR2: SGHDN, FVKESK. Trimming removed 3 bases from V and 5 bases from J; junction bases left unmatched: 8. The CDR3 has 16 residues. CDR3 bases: TGTGCCAGCAGCCATAATTGGGACAGGGCTAACAATGAGCAGTTCTTC. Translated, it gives CASSHNWDRANNEQFF.

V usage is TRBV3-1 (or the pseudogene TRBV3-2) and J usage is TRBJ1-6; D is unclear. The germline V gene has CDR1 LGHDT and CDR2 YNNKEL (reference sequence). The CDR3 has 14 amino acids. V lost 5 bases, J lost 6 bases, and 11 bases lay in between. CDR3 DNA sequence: TGTGCCAGCAGCAGAGGCCGGGTTAATTCACCCCTCCACTTT. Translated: CASSRGRVNSPLHF.